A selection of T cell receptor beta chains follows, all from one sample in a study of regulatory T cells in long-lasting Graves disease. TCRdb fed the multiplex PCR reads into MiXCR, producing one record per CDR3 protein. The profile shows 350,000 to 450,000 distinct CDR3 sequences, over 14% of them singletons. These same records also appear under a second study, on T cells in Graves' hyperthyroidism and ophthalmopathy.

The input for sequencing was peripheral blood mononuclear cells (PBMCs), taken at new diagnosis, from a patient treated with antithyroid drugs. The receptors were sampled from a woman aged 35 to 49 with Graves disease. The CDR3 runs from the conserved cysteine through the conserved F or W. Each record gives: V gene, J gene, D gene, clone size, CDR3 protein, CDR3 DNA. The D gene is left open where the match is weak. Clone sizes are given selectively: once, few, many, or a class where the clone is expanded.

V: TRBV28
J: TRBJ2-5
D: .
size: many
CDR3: CASTLRVRAETQYF
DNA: TGTGCCAGCACCTTGAGGGTTCGGGCAGAGACCCAGTACTTC

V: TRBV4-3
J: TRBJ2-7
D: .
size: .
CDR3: CASSQGDDQIEQYF
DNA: TGCGCCAGCAGCCAAGGAGACGATCAAATCGAGCAGTACTTC

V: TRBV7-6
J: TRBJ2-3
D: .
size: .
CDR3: CASSFGEITDTQYF
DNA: TGTGCCAGCAGCTTTGGAGAGATCACAGATACGCAGTATTTT

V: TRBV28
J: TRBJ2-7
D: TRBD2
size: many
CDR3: CASSAPGLAGAREQYF
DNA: TGTGCCAGCAGTGCTCCGGGACTAGCGGGAGCAAGAGAGCAGTACTTC

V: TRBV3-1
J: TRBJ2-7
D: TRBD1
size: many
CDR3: CASSSGTGADEQYF
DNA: TGTGCCAGCAGCTCCGGGACAGGGGCGGACGAGCAGTACTTC

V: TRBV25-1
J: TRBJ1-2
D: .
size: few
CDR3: CASSEYPRTYGYTF
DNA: TGTGCCAGCAGTGAATATCCCAGGACCTATGGCTACACCTTC

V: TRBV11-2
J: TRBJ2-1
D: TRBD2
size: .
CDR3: CASSRLAGGGNEQLF
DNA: TGTGCCAGCAGCCGATTAGCGGGAGGAGGCAATGAGCAGCTCTTC

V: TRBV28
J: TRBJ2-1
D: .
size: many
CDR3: CASSLLGGPNNEQFF
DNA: TGTGCCAGCAGTTTATTGGGCGGACCAAACAATGAGCAGTTCTTC

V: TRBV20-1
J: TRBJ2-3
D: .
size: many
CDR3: CSALDTVTDTQYF
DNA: TGCAGTGCCCTGGACACCGTCACAGATACGCAGTATTTT

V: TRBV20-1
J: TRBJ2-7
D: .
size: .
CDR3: CSARASAFVYEQYF
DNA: TGCAGTGCTAGAGCTTCTGCGTTCGTCTACGAGCAGTACTTC

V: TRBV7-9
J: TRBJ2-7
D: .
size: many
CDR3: CASSLVGPYEQYF
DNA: TGTGCCAGCAGCTTAGTTGGCCCCTACGAGCAGTACTTC

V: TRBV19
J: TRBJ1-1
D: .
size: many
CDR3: CASSIVRAGASTEAFF
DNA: TGTGCCAGTAGTATAGTGAGGGCAGGAGCAAGCACTGAAGCTTTCTTT

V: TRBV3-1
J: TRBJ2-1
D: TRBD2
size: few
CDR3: CASSPGTSGRTYNEQFF
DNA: TGTGCCAGCAGCCCCGGGACTAGCGGGAGGACCTACAATGAGCAGTTCTTC

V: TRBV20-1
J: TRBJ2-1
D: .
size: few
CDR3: CSASGGSNNEQFF
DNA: TGCAGTGCTAGTGGGGGGAGTAATAATGAGCAGTTCTTC

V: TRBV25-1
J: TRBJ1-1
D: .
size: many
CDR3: CASSESEENTEAFF
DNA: TGTGCCAGCAGTGAATCAGAGGAAAACACTGAAGCTTTCTTT

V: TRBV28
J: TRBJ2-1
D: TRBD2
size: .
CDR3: CASSTGLAEYNEQFF
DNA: TGTGCCAGCAGTACTGGACTAGCGGAATACAATGAGCAGTTCTTC

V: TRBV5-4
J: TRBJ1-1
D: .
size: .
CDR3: CASSAGQTTTEAFF
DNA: TGTGCCAGCAGCGCCGGACAGACGACCACTGAAGCTTTCTTT

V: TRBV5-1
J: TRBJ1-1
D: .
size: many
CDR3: CASQEGRGGTEAFF
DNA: TGCGCCAGCCAAGAGGGGCGGGGCGGCACTGAAGCTTTCTTT

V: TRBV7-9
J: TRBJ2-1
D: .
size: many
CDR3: CASRLGFYNEQFF
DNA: TGTGCCAGCAGACTAGGATTCTACAATGAGCAGTTCTTC

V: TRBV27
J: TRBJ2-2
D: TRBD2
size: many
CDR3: CASSPEVAGGSPGELFF
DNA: TGTGCCAGCAGTCCGGAGGTAGCGGGAGGTTCGCCCGGGGAGCTGTTTTTT

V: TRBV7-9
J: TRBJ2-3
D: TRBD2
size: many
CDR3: CASSLTSGRVADTQYF
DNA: TGTGCCAGCAGCTTAACCAGCGGGAGGGTCGCAGATACGCAGTATTTT

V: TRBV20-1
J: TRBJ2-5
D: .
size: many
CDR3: CSAQLGKTQYF
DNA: TGCAGTGCTCAACTGGGAAAGACCCAGTACTTC

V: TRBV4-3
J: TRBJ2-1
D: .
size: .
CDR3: CASSPVVTYNEQFF
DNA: TGCGCCAGCAGCCCAGTTGTGACATACAATGAGCAGTTCTTC

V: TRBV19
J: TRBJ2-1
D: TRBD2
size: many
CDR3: CASSWRRELGNEQFF
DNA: TGTGCCAGTAGTTGGCGGCGGGAGTTGGGCAATGAGCAGTTCTTC

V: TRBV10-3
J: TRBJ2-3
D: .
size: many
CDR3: CAISEAERDTQYF
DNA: TGTGCCATCAGTGAGGCGGAAAGGGATACGCAGTATTTT

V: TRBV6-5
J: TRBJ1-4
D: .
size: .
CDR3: CASSYSQESEKLFF
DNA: TGTGCCAGCAGTTACTCTCAGGAATCTGAAAAACTGTTTTTT

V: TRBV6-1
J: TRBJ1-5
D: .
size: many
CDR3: CASSASIFEAQHF
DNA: TGTGCCAGCAGTGCCTCGATTTTCGAAGCCCAGCATTTT

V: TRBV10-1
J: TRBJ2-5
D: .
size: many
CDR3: CASSESVGVKETQYF
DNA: TGCGCCAGCAGTGAGTCGGTGGGGGTTAAAGAGACCCAGTACTTC

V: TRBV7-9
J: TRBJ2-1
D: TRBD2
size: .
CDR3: CASSFRPSGIHGWGEQFF
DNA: TGTGCCAGCAGCTTTAGGCCTAGCGGGATTCATGGTTGGGGTGAGCAGTTCTTC

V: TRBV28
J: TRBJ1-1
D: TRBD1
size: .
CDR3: CASSNLPGQGSGAFF
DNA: TGTGCCAGCAGTAACCTACCGGGACAGGGTTCCGGAGCTTTCTTT

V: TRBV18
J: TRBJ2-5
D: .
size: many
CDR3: CASSPQRDINQETQYF
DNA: TGTGCCAGCTCACCCCAACGGGACATAAACCAAGAGACCCAGTACTTC

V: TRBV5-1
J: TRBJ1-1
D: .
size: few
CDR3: CASSLGRRDYTEAFF
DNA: TGCGCCAGCAGCCTGGGACGGAGAGACTACACTGAAGCTTTCTTT

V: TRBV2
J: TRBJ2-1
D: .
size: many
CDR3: CASSGGTPLF
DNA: TGTGCCAGCAGTGGCGGGACTCCCCTCTTC

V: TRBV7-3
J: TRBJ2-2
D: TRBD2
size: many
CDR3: CASSLGLAGVGELFF
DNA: TGTGCCAGCAGCTTGGGACTAGCGGGAGTTGGGGAGCTGTTTTTT

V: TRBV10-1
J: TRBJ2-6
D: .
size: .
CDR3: CASGFSGANVLTF
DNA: TGCGCCAGCGGGTTCTCTGGGGCCAACGTCCTGACTTTC

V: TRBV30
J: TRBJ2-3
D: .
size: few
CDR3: CAWVGMVSTDTQYF
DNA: TGTGCCTGGGTCGGGATGGTTAGCACAGATACGCAGTATTTT

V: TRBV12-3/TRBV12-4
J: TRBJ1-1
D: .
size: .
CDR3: CASSLAGHSKDTEAFF
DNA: TGTGCCAGCAGTTTAGCCGGACACTCGAAGGACACTGAAGCTTTCTTT